Listed here are 20 T cell receptor beta chains from one sample, sequenced in a study of identical twins. TCRdb processed the 5' RACE reads anew with MiXCR; each CDR3 protein has one entry. The data show 500,000 to 650,000 distinct CDR3 sequences, more than 20% seen once. The data also belong to a second study, concerning yellow fever vaccine responses in identical twins.

The sequenced material came from CD4+ T cells sorted from blood. The source of these receptors is a woman aged 18-35 years in good health.

The gene calls are TRBV6-5 and TRBJ1-6, with a weak D call TRBD1 (6 bases). The germline V gene has CDR1 MNHEY and CDR2 SVGAGI. There are 15 residues in the CDR3. V lost 4 bases, J lost 7 bases, and 14 bases lay in between. CDR3 in amino acids: CASSLAGDYNSPLHF. For the CDR3, the DNA is TGTGCCAGCAGTTTGGCAGGGGACTACAATTCACCCCTCCACTTT.

In its sample, this clonotype was seen a few times. The chain uses TRBV7-9 and TRBJ2-1; D uncertain. The CDR3 consists of 15 residues. Germline values: CDR1 SEHNR, CDR2 FQNEAQ (reference sequence). The V gene lost 3 bases and the J gene lost 4 bases, with 13 bases spanning the gap. The CDR3 DNA reads as TGTGCCAGCAGCTTCTACAATGCAGGTTACAATGAGCAGTTCTTC. It yields the protein CASSFYNAGYNEQFF.

This clonotype was detected ten times or more. V usage is TRBV10-3 and J usage is TRBJ2-1; 8 bases map to TRBD1. V trimming: 10 bases; J trimming: 8 bases; junction bases outside the gene matches: 7. Germline V lookup: CDR1 ENHRY, CDR2 SYGVKD. The CDR3 has 12 amino acids. The CDR3 here is CASGQGRDEQFF. The CDR3 DNA follows: TGTGCCAGCGGACAGGGAAGGGATGAGCAGTTCTTC.

The sample holds a few counts of this clonotype. The rearrangement joins TRBV6-6 to TRBJ2-7; D gene unclear. This CDR3 has 11 residues. The V end lost 5 bases, the J end lost 4 bases, and 6 bases lay between the germline ends. The V gene's germline CDR1 is MNHNY and CDR2 SVGAGI (reference sequence). The CDR3 is CASSNQYEQYV. The CDR3 nucleotides read TGTGCCAGCAGTAACCAATACGAGCAGTACGTC.

V is TRBV4-1 and J is TRBJ1-1; D gene uncertain. V lost 7 bases, J lost 3 bases, and 15 bases lay in between. Germline lookup yields CDR1 MGHRA and CDR2 YSYEKL. This CDR3 spans 14 amino acids. Here the CDR3 DNA reads TGCGCCAGCAACCCCTTCGGAGGGTACACTGAAGCTTTCTTT. Protein sequence: CASNPFGGYTEAFF.

The rearrangement uses TRBV12-3 or TRBV12-4 and TRBJ2-2; TRBD1 matches 9 bases. The ends lost 6 bases at V and 7 bases at J; junction bases unmatched: 0. CDR3 length: 12 amino acids. CDR3 region: CASRTGGGELFF. Here the CDR3 DNA reads TGTGCCAGCAGGACAGGGGGCGGGGAGCTGTTTTTT.

The genes are TRBV2 and TRBJ1-5; D gene ambiguous. The CDR3 consists of 13 residues. The ends were cut back, 8 bases at V and 4 bases at J, with 12 bases in the middle. Germline values: CDR1 SNHLY, CDR2 FYNNEI. CDR3 residues: CASGERQNQPQHF. DNA of the CDR3: TGTGCCAGCGGGGAACGGCAAAATCAGCCCCAGCATTTT.

There are many counts of this clonotype. Mismatch with germline at one junction end may stem from a read error. The V gene is TRBV5-1, the J gene TRBJ2-3; D uncertain. CDR3 length: 12 residues. In germline, CDR1 is SGHRS, CDR2 YFSETQ. The CDR3 coding sequence is TGTGCCAGCAGCTCAAACACAGATACGCAGTATTTT. Its translation: CASSSNTDTQYF.

The chain has TRBV12-3 or TRBV12-4 and TRBJ2-1; 15 bases are shared with TRBD2. Trimming cost V 5 bases and J 4 bases; bases outside gene matches: 0. The CDR3 length is 15 residues. The CDR3 loop is CASSGTSGRYNEQFF. Written as DNA, the CDR3 is TGTGCCAGCAGTGGGACTAGCGGGAGGTACAATGAGCAGTTCTTC.

The chain joins TRBV6-5 to TRBJ2-4; 10 bases are shared with TRBD1. Trimming at V came to 4 bases and at J to 6 bases, leaving 6 bases not matched to a gene. The CDR3 is made up of 15 amino acids. Germline values: CDR1 MNHEY, CDR2 SVGAGI. The CDR3 region has the DNA TGTGCCAGCAGTTTACTCGGACAGGGGGGAAACATTCAGTACTTC. This gives the protein CASSLLGQGGNIQYF.

The table lists this clonotype with a few counts. The V gene is TRBV5-1, the J gene TRBJ2-3; TRBD2 aligns across 12 bases. Germline V lookup: CDR1 SGHRS, CDR2 YFSETQ. The J segment lost 4 bases and the V segment lost 5 bases, leaving 5 bases of the junction unmatched. There are 15 residues in the CDR3. Here the CDR3 reads CASRVGTSGPDTQYF. CDR3 DNA: TGCGCCAGCAGGGTCGGGACTAGCGGGCCAGATACGCAGTATTTT. Full variable domain (rest looked up from reference TRBV5-1 and TRBJ2-3): KAGVTQTPRYLIKTRGQQVTLSCSPISGHRSVSWYQQTPGQGLQFLFEYFSETQRNKGNFPGRFSGRQFSNSRSEMNVSTLELGDSALYLCASRVGTSGPDTQYFGPGTRLTVL.

This clonotype was picked up many times. V usage is TRBV15 and J usage is TRBJ2-4, with D possibly TRBD1 on 6 matching bases. The CDR3 extends over 16 amino acids. Germline V CDR1 and CDR2: LNHNV, YYDKDF (reference sequence). Trimming stripped 6 bases from V and 2 bases from J, with 17 bases between. CDR3 sequence reads: CATRSQGVGSKNIQYF. CDR3 in DNA: TGTGCCACCAGGTCACAGGGAGTTGGGTCCAAAAACATTCAGTACTTC. Full variable domain (remainder filled in from reference TRBV15 and TRBJ2-4): DAMVIQNPRYQVTQFGKPVTLSCSQTLNHNVMYWYQQKSSQAPKLLFHYYDKDFNNEADTPDNFQSRRPNTSFCFLDIRSPGLGDTAMYLCATRSQGVGSKNIQYFGAGTRLSVL.

The CDR3 loop is CASRPAETYEQYF. CDR3 coding DNA: TGTGCCAGCCGCCCAGCGGAAACCTACGAGCAGTACTTC. The chain employs TRBV3-1 and TRBJ2-7, with D possibly TRBD2 on 5 matching bases. Germline V gene lookup returns CDR1 LGHDT and CDR2 YNNKEL (reference sequence). V lost 8 bases and J 2 bases, leaving 13 bases between the germline ends. This CDR3 comprises 13 residues.

This clonotype has a handful of counts. V and J are TRBV6-1 and TRBJ1-5, with D unresolved. V lost 6 bases, J lost 0 bases, and 9 bases lay in between. From germline, CDR1 is MNHNS and CDR2 SASEGT. The CDR3 consists of 14 residues. Written as DNA, the CDR3 is TGTGCCAGCAGCGGGGAATATAGCAATCAGCCCCAGCATTTT. It codes for CASSGEYSNQPQHF.

This clonotype was counted many times. This chain joins TRBV6-5 and TRBJ2-3; 8 nucleotides align to TRBD1. Germline loops: CDR1 MNHEY, CDR2 SVGAGI. The CDR3 consists of 15 residues. J lost 4 bases, V lost 2 bases, and 5 bases had no gene match. The DNA for the CDR3 is TGTGCCAGCAGTTACAGGACAGGGAGGTCAGATACGCAGTATTTT. Its translation is CASSYRTGRSDTQYF.

This clonotype was seen more than once but under ten times. This chain joins TRBV11-2 and TRBJ2-2; a weak D match, TRBD2 (5 bases). The V gene lost 3 bases and the J gene lost 1 base, with 6 bases spanning the gap. Germline V gene lookup returns CDR1 SGHAT and CDR2 FQNNGV. The CDR3 has 14 residues. This CDR3 reads CASSFRGNTGELFF. In nucleotides, the CDR3 is TGTGCCAGCAGCTTCCGGGGGAACACCGGGGAGCTGTTTTTT.

CDR3: CASSFPGTRTGELFF. In nucleotides, the CDR3 is TGTGCCAGCAGCTTCCCCGGGACACGAACCGGGGAGCTGTTTTTT. The rearrangement joins TRBV7-2 to TRBJ2-2, with a tentative D call TRBD1 (6 bases). The CDR3 sequence is 15 residues long. CDR1 is SGHTA, CDR2 FQGNSA, per germline. Trimming removed 3 bases from V and 5 bases from J, with 13 bases in between.

The chain is built from TRBV7-9 and TRBJ2-7; 7 nucleotides align to TRBD1. Germline lookup yields CDR1 SEHNR and CDR2 FQNEAQ (reference sequence). V trimming: 5 bases; J trimming: 1 base; junction bases outside the gene matches: 11. The CDR3 spans 16 residues. The CDR3 DNA is TGTGCCAGCAGCACCTTGACAGGGTCCTCGTCCTACGAGCAGTACGTC. Protein: CASSTLTGSSSYEQYV.

This chain connects TRBV27 to TRBJ2-2; 8 bases match TRBD1. The CDR3 is 14 residues long. Germline V gives CDR1 MNHEY, CDR2 SMNVEV (reference sequence). The trim removed 3 bases at V and 5 bases at J, leaving 2 bases unmatched. In DNA form, the CDR3 reads TGTGCCAGCAGTTTCGACAGGGGTACCGGGGAGCTGTTTTTT. Translation: CASSFDRGTGELFF.

V usage is TRBV7-8 and J usage is TRBJ2-1; no clear D gene. Between the trimmed V and J ends, which lost 2 bases and 6 bases, there was a span of 8 bases. In germline, CDR1 is SGHVS, CDR2 FQNEAQ. This CDR3 is 13 amino acids long. In nucleotides, the CDR3 is TGTGCCAGCAGCTTATTGCATGCCAATGAGCAGTTCTTC. This translates into CASSLLHANEQFF.